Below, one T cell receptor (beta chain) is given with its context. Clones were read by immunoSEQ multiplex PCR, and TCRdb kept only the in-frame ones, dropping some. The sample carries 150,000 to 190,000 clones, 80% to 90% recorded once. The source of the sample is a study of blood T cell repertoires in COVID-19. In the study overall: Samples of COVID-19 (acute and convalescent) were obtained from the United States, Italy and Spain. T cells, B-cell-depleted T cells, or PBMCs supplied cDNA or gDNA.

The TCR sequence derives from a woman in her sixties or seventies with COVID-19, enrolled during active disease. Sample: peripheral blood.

CDR3 nucleotide sequence: TGTGCCAGCAGTCGCCGGACAGGGGGCACTGAAGCTTTCTTT. It yields the protein CASSRRTGGTEAFF. The V call is TRBV6-5, the J call TRBJ1-1; the match to TRBD1 covers 10 bases. This CDR3 comprises 14 residues. Trimming took 5 bases from V and 4 from J; bases not matched to a gene: 4. The germline V gene has CDR1 MNHEY and CDR2 SVGAGI.